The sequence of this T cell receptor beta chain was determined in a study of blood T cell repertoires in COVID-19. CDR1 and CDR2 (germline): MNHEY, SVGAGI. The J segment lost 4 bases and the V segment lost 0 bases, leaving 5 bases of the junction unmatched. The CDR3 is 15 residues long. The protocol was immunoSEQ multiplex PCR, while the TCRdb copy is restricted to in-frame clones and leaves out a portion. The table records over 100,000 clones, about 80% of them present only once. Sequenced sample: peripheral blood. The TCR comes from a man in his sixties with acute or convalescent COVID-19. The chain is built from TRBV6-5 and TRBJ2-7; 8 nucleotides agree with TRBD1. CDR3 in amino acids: CASSYSGQGRYEQYF. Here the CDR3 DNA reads TGTGCCAGCAGTTACTCCGGACAGGGCAGGTACGAGCAGTACTTC.